The 10 T cell receptor beta chains given below trace back to one sample, sequenced in a study of long-term antiretroviral therapy in people with HIV. Survey level was the resolution at which the v3.0 immunoSEQ assay ran. Sequenced by immunoSEQ multiplex PCR; TCRdb stores in-frame clones only, minus some. Counted here are about 33,000 clones, 70% to 80% occurring once; the ten biggest clones make up just over 7%. Specimen: unsorted PBMCs, collected 2 years after starting antiretroviral therapy. These receptors originate from a woman aged 45-65 years with HIV.

The rearrangement links TRBV30 to TRBJ1-1, with D perhaps TRBD1 (5 bases). The CDR3 is 12 amino acids. Germline CDR1 reads GTSNPN; CDR2 reads SVGIG (reference sequence). V dropped 2 bases and J dropped 6 bases, with 10 bases sitting between them. As DNA, the CDR3 is TGTGCCTGGAGTAAGGGGACGGCTGAAGCTTTCTTT. It encodes CAWSKGTAEAFF.

The rearrangement links TRBV6-1 to TRBJ2-7, with D uncertain. CDR3 size: 10 residues. V was clipped by 8 bases and J by 3 bases, with 5 bases between them. Germline assignment: CDR1 MNHNS and CDR2 SASEGT. The DNA of the CDR3 is TGTGCCAGCTCCAACTACGAGCAGTACGTC. This encodes CASSNYEQYV.

V gene TRBV5-1 combines with J gene TRBJ1-6; perhaps TRBD1 as D (5 bases). The V gene's germline CDR1 is SGHRS and CDR2 YFSETQ. Trimming took off 4 bases at V and 10 bases at J, with 9 bases between the two ends. This CDR3 has 12 amino acids. This CDR3 is CASSRGSSPLHF. CDR3 nucleotides: TGCGCCAGCAGCAGGGGTAGCTCACCCCTCCACTTT.

In its sample, this clone was seen a few times. The chain uses TRBV18 and TRBJ1-2, with 7 bases fitting TRBD1. The length of the CDR3 is 14 residues. J was trimmed by 6 bases and V by 4 bases; bases with no gene match: 8. Looked up from germline, CDR1 is KGHSH and CDR2 is LQKENI. CDR3 amino acids: CASSRQGGSDGYTF. As DNA, the CDR3 is TGTGCCAGCTCACGACAGGGAGGTTCTGATGGCTACACCTTC. The whole variable domain, remainder taken from reference TRBV18 and TRBJ1-2, is NAGVMQNPRHLVRRRGQEARLRCSPMKGHSHVYWYRQLPEEGLKFMVYLQKENIIDESGMPKERFSAEFPKEGPSILRIQQVVRGDSAAYFCASSRQGGSDGYTFGSGTRLTVV.

The V call is TRBV2, the J call TRBJ2-3; 8 bases fit TRBD1. In germline, CDR1 is SNHLY, CDR2 FYNNEI. CDR3 size: 13 residues. Trimming cost V 8 bases and J 6 bases; bases outside gene matches: 7. CDR3 bases: TGTGCCAGCCCAGGGGGCGCATGGGATACGCAGTATTTT. The encoded protein is CASPGGAWDTQYF.

The chain employs TRBV7-3 and TRBJ2-1; no reliable D call. V was trimmed by 4 bases and J by 4 bases, leaving 11 bases between them. Germline V gene data show CDR1 as SGHTA and CDR2 as FQGTGA. The CDR3 has 14 amino acids. Written as DNA, the CDR3 is TGTGCCAGCAGCTCCCACGACCGATACAATGAGCAGTTCTTC. This sequence encodes CASSSHDRYNEQFF.

The CDR3 nucleotides are TGTGCCTGGAGTTCTCACCTCTCTGGAAACACCATATATTTT. Translated: CAWSSHLSGNTIYF. J is TRBJ1-3 and V is TRBV30; D is ambiguous. The CDR3 sequence is 14 residues long. CDR1 is GTSNPN, CDR2 SVGIG, per germline (reference sequence). V gave up 2 bases and J gave up 0 bases, with 8 bases separating them.

V and J are TRBV18 and TRBJ1-1; D unclear. The CDR3 has 16 residues. Germline V lookup: CDR1 KGHSH, CDR2 LQKENI. The V and J ends lost 3 bases and 6 bases respectively, with 20 bases between them. CDR3 in DNA: TGTGCCAGCTCACCGACAATGGGCTCAGACATTCCTGAAGCTTTCTTT. Translating it yields CASSPTMGSDIPEAFF.

This clone was observed a few times. The rearrangement links TRBV5-1 to TRBJ1-6; D is unresolved. V shed 4 bases and J shed 7 bases, with 12 bases lying between them. This CDR3 is 14 amino acids long. Germline CDR1 is SGHRS and CDR2 is YFSETQ. CDR3 bases: TGCGCCAGCAGCCAAGGAGCCGGAAATTCACCCCTCCACTTT. It specifies CASSQGAGNSPLHF. The full variable domain, rest sourced from reference TRBV5-1 and TRBJ1-6, is KAGVTQTPRYLIKTRGQQVTLSCSPISGHRSVSWYQQTPGQGLQFLFEYFSETQRNKGNFPGRFSGRQFSNSRSEMNVSTLELGDSALYLCASSQGAGNSPLHFGNGTRLTVT.

The V and J genes are TRBV30 and TRBJ1-2; no reliable D call. V shed 0 bases and J shed 2 bases, with 13 bases lying between them. In germline, CDR1 is GTSNPN, CDR2 SVGIG (reference sequence). The CDR3 extends over 15 amino acids. DNA for the CDR3: TGTGCCTGGAGTGTACCCGCGTTTATCAACTATGGCTACACCTTC. This sequence encodes CAWSVPAFINYGYTF.